The entry below describes one TCR beta chain. The antigen remains unidentified. In the PCR, 60 Vbeta and 13 Jbeta primers were used. TCRdb keeps only in-frame clones here, not all; method: immunoSEQ multiplex PCR. The sample holds about 170,000 clones, around 81% seen once. The junction had 7 bases not matched to a gene; V was cut back by 1 base and J by 12 bases. The CDR3 consists of 13 residues. Germline CDR1 is GTSNPN and CDR2 is SVGIG (reference sequence). This record belongs to a study of cytomegalovirus exposure and HLA in healthy donors. Study results and caveats: Later analysis demonstrated an association between a missense DCLRE1C variant and TCR beta V- and J-gene trimming.

The receptor comes from a woman aged 25 to 39 in good health and CMV-seropositive. Sequencing used PBMCs. The V gene is TRBV30, the J gene TRBJ2-7; the match to TRBD1 covers 12 bases. CDR3 amino acids: CAWSGRRDRGLYF. The CDR3, as DNA: TGTGCCTGGAGTGGAAGACGGGACAGGGGGCTGTACTTC.